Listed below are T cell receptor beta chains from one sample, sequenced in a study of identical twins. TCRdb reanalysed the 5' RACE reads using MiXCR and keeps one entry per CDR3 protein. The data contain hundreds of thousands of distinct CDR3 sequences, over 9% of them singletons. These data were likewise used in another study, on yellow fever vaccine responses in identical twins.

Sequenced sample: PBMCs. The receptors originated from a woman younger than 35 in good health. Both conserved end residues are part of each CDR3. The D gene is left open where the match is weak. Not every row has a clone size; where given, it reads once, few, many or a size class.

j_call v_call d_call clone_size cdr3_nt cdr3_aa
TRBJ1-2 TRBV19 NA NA TGTGCCAGTAGTTGGAACAGGTTGAATGGCTACACCTTC CASSWNRLNGYTF
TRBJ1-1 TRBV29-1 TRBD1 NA TGCAGCGAGTGGGACAGAGAGACGAAAGAAGCTTTCTTT CSEWDRETKEAFF
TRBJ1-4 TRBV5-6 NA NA TGTGCCAGCAGGGGCGTGGGCGGGCCGAATGAAAAACTGTTTTTT CASRGVGGPNEKLFF
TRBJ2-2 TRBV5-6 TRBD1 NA TGTGCCAGCAGCTTGGGACAGGGGGCCCACACCGGGGAGCTGTTTTTT CASSLGQGAHTGELFF
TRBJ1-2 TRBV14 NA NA TGTGCCAGCAGCCCCGACATGTCAGGGCTGGATGGCTACACCTTC CASSPDMSGLDGYTF
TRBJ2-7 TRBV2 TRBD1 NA TGTGCCAGCAAGGGACAGCCCTACGAGCAGTACTTC CASKGQPYEQYF
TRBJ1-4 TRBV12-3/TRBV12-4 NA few TGTGCCAGCAGTTTCGGTGGGAGCACTAATGAAAAACTGTTTTTT CASSFGGSTNEKLFF
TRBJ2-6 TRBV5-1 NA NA TGCGCCAGCAGCGGGCGGGTGGATGGGGCCAACGTCCTGACTTTC CASSGRVDGANVLTF
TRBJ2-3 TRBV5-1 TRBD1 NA TGCGCCAGCAGCTTGGAGGGACAGGGCAGCACAGATACGCAGTATTTT CASSLEGQGSTDTQYF
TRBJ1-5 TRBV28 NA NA TGTGCCACCCACAGGTTTAATCAGCCCCAGCATTTT CATHRFNQPQHF
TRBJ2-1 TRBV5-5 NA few TGTGCCAGCTTCGGACTACGGGACACAAATGAGCAGTTCTTC CASFGLRDTNEQFF
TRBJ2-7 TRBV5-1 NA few TGCGCCAGCAGCTTGGGCCCTACTGACTCCTACGAGCAGTACTTC CASSLGPTDSYEQYF
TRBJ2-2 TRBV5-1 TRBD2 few TGCGCCAGCAGCTTGGGGACTAGTTTCTTCGGCGGGGAGCTGTTTTTT CASSLGTSFFGGELFF
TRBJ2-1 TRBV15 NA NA TGTGCCACCAGCAGCGCGACTTACAATGAGCAGTTCTTC CATSSATYNEQFF
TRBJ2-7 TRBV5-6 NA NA TGTGACAGCAGCTCATTAAACTACGAGCAGTACTTC CDSSSLNYEQYF
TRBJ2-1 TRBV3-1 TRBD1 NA TGTGCCAGCACCCAAGATCGAAGGGACAGGGGAGTCCCCAATGAGCAGTTCTTC CASTQDRRDRGVPNEQFF
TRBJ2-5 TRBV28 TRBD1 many TGTGCCAGCAGTTCCCAAGGACAGGGCCAAGAGACCCAGTACTTC CASSSQGQGQETQYF
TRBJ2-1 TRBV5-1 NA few TGCGCCAGCAGCCTTCGACAGTCCTACAATGAGCAGTTCTTC CASSLRQSYNEQFF